The subject of this entry is one T cell receptor beta chain. This clonotype has only a few counts. Its antigen is unknown. Base-call qualities are not available, and no considerably larger clone is one nucleotide away. The CDR3 runs 13 amino acids, cysteine and phenylalanine included. Here the CDR3 DNA is all that survives: 39 bases in frame from base 1. From a lookup of the germline V gene (reference sequence), CDR1 and CDR2 are DFQATT and SNEGSKA. Between the V and J ends, shortened by 4 bases and 2 bases respectively, the junction contains 10 bases. This specimen belongs to a study of T-cell memory formation after mild COVID-19 (dated by TCRdb to the early 2020s). General notes on the study: Most TCR sequence clusters were specific to one of the two donors. T-cell clones expanding and contracting after mild COVID-19 in two donors were tracked by longitudinal TCRalpha and TCRbeta repertoire sequencing. The cohort was made up of two young adult volunteers, one female and one male, who were previously healthy. Overall study results and their limits: Contracting CD4+ clones turned up mainly in the CM and EM memory subsets, whereas EMRA was where CD8+ clones were enriched. Whether the second-wave clones peaking on day 37 were SARS-CoV-2 specific was not confirmed. Balanced CD4/CD8 phenotypes were observed for clones contracting from day 15 to 85, whereas a bias towards CD4+ was observed for a second wave of clones expanding from day 15 to 37. The detection of some responding clones in pre-infection memory suggests that pre-existing cross-reactive memory T cells joined the SARS-CoV-2 response. Only a couple of mild cases were covered in the study, and larger cohorts including severe cases with pre-infection samples were considered necessary.

Ficoll-Paque density gradient centrifugation was the method used to isolate PBMCs. For sequencing, an Illumina NovaSeq 6000 was employed. TCRalpha and TCRbeta cDNA libraries were built by 5'RACE with constant-segment primers, adding sample barcodes and unique molecular identifiers. Trizol reagent was used to extract RNA from every sample. Libraries were amplified in two PCR steps, with a second sample barcode and Illumina TruSeq adapters added in the second step. Sequencing of the libraries was done on an Illumina NovaSeq, producing 2 x 150 bp paired-end reads. On the authors' methods: The reads were demultiplexed and collapsed into UMI-guided consensus sequences using migec v1.2.7. Using mixcr v2.1.11, the UMI consensuses were aligned to TRA and TRB V and J templates and assembled into clonotypes. A clonotype was counted as expanded or contracted only when both edgeR and NoisET called the clonotype significant, with the noise models trained on biological replicates. For edgeR calls, the cutoffs were a false discovery rate-adjusted p below 0.01 and a log2 fold-change threshold of 1. As an exploratory analysis of dynamics, max-normalized trajectories of the 1000 most abundant clonotypes were examined by PCA with hierarchical clustering. Separately sequenced CD4+ and CD8+ repertoires were used to assign a CD4 or CD8 phenotype to each responding clone. TCRdb took the public reads, trimmed them with fastp at Q25, ran MiXCR for clone calling and kept in-frame beta chains. Each record represents a unique CDR3 protein, reported with the most common genes and DNA among its rows. In this record, the V and J calls reflect TCRdb's handling and not the investigators' own analysis. The sample table lists 400,000 to 500,000 distinct CDR3 sequences, 20% to 30% of them with a count of one. The top ten clonotypes cover about 8.7% of the sample.

The sample was PBMCs or a T cell subset sorted from them (not recorded which). This chain joins TRBV20-1 to TRBJ2-3, with the identity of the D gene unclear. The TCR sequence derives from an adult woman who had mild COVID-19 (a few samples of this study predate the infection). The sample titles of this study are shuffled in the database, so cell type and time point are left out; the donor was told from shared clones. The DNA is TGCAGTGCTACTCTACTAAACACAGATACGCAGTATTTT. This codes for CSATLLNTDTQYF.